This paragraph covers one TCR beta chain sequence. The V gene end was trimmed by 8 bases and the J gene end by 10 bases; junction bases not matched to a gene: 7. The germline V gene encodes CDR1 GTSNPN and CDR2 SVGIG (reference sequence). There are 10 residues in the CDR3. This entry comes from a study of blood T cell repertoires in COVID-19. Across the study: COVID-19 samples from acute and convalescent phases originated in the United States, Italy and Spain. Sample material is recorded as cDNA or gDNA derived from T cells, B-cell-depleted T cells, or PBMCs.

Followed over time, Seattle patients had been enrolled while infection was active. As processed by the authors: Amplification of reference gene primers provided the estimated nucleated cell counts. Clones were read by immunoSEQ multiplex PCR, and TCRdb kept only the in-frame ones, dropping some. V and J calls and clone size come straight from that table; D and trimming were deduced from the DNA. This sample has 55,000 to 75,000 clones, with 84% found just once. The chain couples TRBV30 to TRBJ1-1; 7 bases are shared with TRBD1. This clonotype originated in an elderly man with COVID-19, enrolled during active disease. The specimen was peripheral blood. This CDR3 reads CAAGNRGAFF. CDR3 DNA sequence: TGTGCCGCCGGTAACAGGGGAGCTTTCTTT.